A single sample is the source of the 17 T cell receptor beta chains below, sequenced in a study of monozygotic twins with inflammatory bowel disease. After re-calling the 5' RACE reads, TCRdb lists one entry per CDR3 protein, DNA absent. The sample has more than 300,000 distinct CDR3 sequences, and its top ten clones hold 2.5% to 3%. Sequenced input: blood. These TCRs come from a human donor with ulcerative colitis or Crohn's disease, or a healthy co-twin of an affected twin (not recorded which).

The V call is TRBV24-1, the J call TRBJ2-5; TCRdb indicates TRBD2, and absent DNA this call remains unverified. The CDR3 loop spans 15 amino acids. Germline V gene lookup returns CDR1 KGHDR and CDR2 SFDVKD. Here the CDR3 reads CATSDFGTAMETQYF.

The J gene is TRBJ1-1, the V gene TRBV5-1; TCRdb outputs TRBD1, but without DNA this stays unchecked. There are 17 residues in the CDR3. Germline loops: CDR1 SGHRS, CDR2 YFSETQ. The CDR3: CASSLLFGTITNTEAFF.

The rearrangement links TRBV6-2 or TRBV6-3 to TRBJ2-2; the TCRdb D gene call, TRBD1, has no DNA to confirm it. This CDR3 is built from 17 residues. Germline V gives CDR1 MNHEY, CDR2 SVGEGT. The CDR3 spells CASSSPGQGAGTGELFF.

This chain joins TRBV27 and TRBJ2-3; the D call of TRBD2 rests on TCRdb alone, since no DNA is present to check it. This CDR3 comprises 14 residues. Germline loops: CDR1 MNHEY, CDR2 SMNVEV (reference sequence). This CDR3 reads CASSLLQGQDTQYF.

The chain joins TRBV2 to TRBJ2-5. Germline V gene sequence: CDR1 SNHLY, CDR2 FYNNEI. The CDR3 spans 14 residues. The CDR3 loop is CASRDSNGQETQYF.

V gene TRBV4-3 combines with J gene TRBJ2-3; the TCRdb call, TRBD2, lacks DNA for checking. The germline gives CDR1 LGHNA, CDR2 YSLEER. The CDR3 totals 15 residues. CDR3 amino acids: CASSPDGGAGDTQYF.

V usage is TRBV7-2 and J usage is TRBJ1-2; TCRdb picks TRBD1, but there is no DNA to check that call. This CDR3 has 14 residues. Germline CDR1 SGHTA, CDR2 FQGNSA. CDR3 loop: CASSPPTGAYGYTF.

The V and J genes are TRBV28 and TRBJ2-7; TCRdb reports TRBD1, a call that lacks DNA to check it against. Germline V gene sequence: CDR1 MDHEN, CDR2 SYDVKM. The CDR3 has 14 residues. This CDR3 reads CASRYRDRGLEQYF.

V is TRBV20-1 and J is TRBJ2-1; lacking DNA, the TRBD1 call made by TCRdb goes unchecked. This CDR3 is 11 amino acids long. CDR1 and CDR2 from the germline V gene are DFQATT and SNEGSKA (reference sequence). The CDR3 sequence is CSANGGNEQFF.

V is TRBV4-1 and J is TRBJ2-1; TCRdb outputs TRBD2, but without DNA this stays unchecked. The CDR3 is 16 residues long. Germline CDR1 MGHRA, CDR2 YSYEKL. The CDR3 here is CASSRQGASGVHEQFF.

CDR3 sequence: CASSRRSGTSGGASYNEQFF. The chain carries TRBV4-3 and TRBJ2-1; TCRdb calls TRBD2, which cannot be checked without DNA. Germline CDR1 LGHNA, CDR2 YSLEER. The CDR3 extends over 20 amino acids.

This chain connects TRBV30 to TRBJ2-7; TCRdb gives TRBD1 as the D gene, but with no DNA this cannot be confirmed. CDR3 length: 13 amino acids. Germline V gene data show CDR1 as GTSNPN and CDR2 as SVGIG (reference sequence). The CDR3: CAWSVGRDYEQYF. The full variable domain, completed using reference TRBV30 and TRBJ2-7, is SQTIHQWPATLVQPVGSPLSLECTVEGTSNPNLYWYRQAAGRGLQLLFYSVGIGQISSEVPQNLSASRPQDRQFILSSKKLLLSDSGFYLCAWSVGRDYEQYFGPGTRLTVT.

This chain uses TRBV20-1 with TRBJ1-5. The CDR3 is 15 amino acids. The germline V gene has CDR1 DFQATT and CDR2 SNEGSKA (reference sequence). CDR3 amino acids: CSARDFRASNQPQHF.

This chain connects TRBV29-1 to TRBJ2-7; with no DNA, the TCRdb D assignment of TRBD1 cannot be verified. The germline CDR1 and CDR2 sequences are SQVTM and ANQGSEA. The CDR3 contains 14 residues. This chain's CDR3 is CSVEDPGTAYEQYF.

V usage is TRBV4-3 and J usage is TRBJ2-2; TCRdb's D call, TRBD2, is unchecked because there is no DNA. Germline values: CDR1 LGHNA, CDR2 YSLEER. This CDR3 spans 15 amino acids. This CDR3 reads CASSQESGLTGELFF.

V usage is TRBV7-2 and J usage is TRBJ1-2; TCRdb proposes TRBD1, but this gene call is untestable without DNA. This CDR3 spans 15 amino acids. Per the germline V gene, CDR1 is SGHTA and CDR2 is FQGNSA. The chain's CDR3 is CASSVQQGEYYGYTF.

The chain joins TRBV27 to TRBJ1-6; the D call of TRBD1 rests on TCRdb alone, since no DNA is present to check it. Germline assignment: CDR1 MNHEY and CDR2 SMNVEV (reference sequence). The CDR3 runs 16 residues. The CDR3 loop is CASRLSWGNLPSPLHF.